This is a list of T cell receptor beta chains from one sample in a study of T cell responses to AZD1222 COVID-19 vaccine. Using immunoSEQ multiplex PCR, the repertoire was profiled, and TCRdb retains in-frame clones only, with some absent. This sample's table has some 150,000 clones. The specimen sequenced was peripheral blood. The receptors were sampled from an adult in good health. CDR3s include the opening cysteine and the closing phenylalanine or tryptophan. D genes are given only for firm matches.

v_gene	d_gene	j_gene	CDR3nt	CDR3aa
TRBV20-1	-	TRBJ1-4	TGCAGTGCTAGTCCGACCCGGGGCGAAAAACTGTTTTTT	CSASPTRGEKLFF
TRBV18	-	TRBJ1-1	TGTGCCAGCTCCCTCGACAGTCCGACTGAAGCTTTCTTT	CASSLDSPTEAFF
TRBV5-1	-	TRBJ1-2	TGCGCCAGCAGCTCCACGAGGAGCTATGGCTACACCTTC	CASSSTRSYGYTF
TRBV19	-	TRBJ1-1	TGTGCCAGTAGTATCCCGCGGGGGACTGAAGCTTTCTTT	CASSIPRGTEAFF
TRBV3-1/TRBV3-2	TRBD1	TRBJ1-4	TGTGCCAGCAGCCAAGAAGTATTTGATCCGGGACAGCCTAATGAAAAACTGTTTTTT	CASSQEVFDPGQPNEKLFF
TRBV5-6	TRBD1	TRBJ2-7	TGTGCCAGCAGCTCCGGGACAGGGCTATCCGTCTACGAGCAGTACTTC	CASSSGTGLSVYEQYF
TRBV3-1/TRBV3-2	TRBD1	TRBJ1-4	TGTGCCAGCAGGCACAGACAGGGGGAAAAACTGTTTTTT	CASRHRQGEKLFF
TRBV7-8	-	TRBJ2-7	TGTGCCAGCACGAATCAGGGGGGCAGGGGCTACGAGCAGTACTTC	CASTNQGGRGYEQYF
TRBV3-1/TRBV3-2	-	TRBJ2-1	TGTGCCAGCAGCCAATCAGCGAGTAGGGAATTCGATGAGCAGTTCTTC	CASSQSASREFDEQFF
TRBV27	-	TRBJ1-6	TGTGCCAGCAGTTTCGGCCAGAAAAATTCACCCCTCCACTTT	CASSFGQKNSPLHF
TRBV7-3	TRBD1	TRBJ1-2	TGTGCCAGCAGCCCTCTTACGGGACAGGGGGCTAACTATGGCTACACCTTC	CASSPLTGQGANYGYTF
TRBV12-5	-	TRBJ1-2	TGTGCTAGTGGTTTATCTTCGGGGGCCTCTGGCTACACCTTC	CASGLSSGASGYTF
TRBV19	-	TRBJ1-1	TGTGCCAGTAGCATGGGACGCGCTGAAGCTTTCTTT	CASSMGRAEAFF
TRBV11-2	TRBD1	TRBJ1-1	TGTGCCAGCAGCTCCTTCGCAGGGGGAAACACTGAAGCTTTCTTT	CASSSFAGGNTEAFF
TRBV19	-	TRBJ2-5	TGTGCCAGTAGTGGGACGTTCCAAGAGACCCAGTACTTC	CASSGTFQETQYF
TRBV7-3	-	TRBJ1-1	TGTGCCAGCAGCTCCCGACAGATCATGAACACTGAAGCTTTCTTT	CASSSRQIMNTEAFF
TRBV10-3	TRBD1	TRBJ1-5	TGTGCCATCAGTGAAGGGCAGGGGGCCTATCAGCCCCAGCATTTT	CAISEGQGAYQPQHF
TRBV5-1	-	TRBJ1-1	TGCGCCAGCAGCTTGGGGACGAACACTGAAGCTTTCTTT	CASSLGTNTEAFF
TRBV11-2	-	TRBJ1-3	TGTGCCAGCAATCCACGGTTCTCTGGAAACACCATATATTTT	CASNPRFSGNTIYF
TRBV18	TRBD1	TRBJ2-1	TGTGCCAGCTCAACTCAAGGGACAGGGGACCTGGTCTATGAGCAGTTCTTC	CASSTQGTGDLVYEQFF
TRBV9	-	TRBJ1-3	TGTGCCAGCAGCGCCGGACTCTCTGGAAACACCATATATTTT	CASSAGLSGNTIYF
TRBV10-3	TRBD2	TRBJ2-5	TGTGCCATCCGCCCCGCGGCGGGGGGGCGAGAGACCCAGTACTTC	CAIRPAAGGRETQYF
TRBV6-1	TRBD1	TRBJ1-2	TGTGCCAGCAGTGAGGGGACAGGGGGATTCTATGGCTACACCTTC	CASSEGTGGFYGYTF
TRBV5-3	TRBD1	TRBJ1-5	TGTGCCAGAAGCCCTTCGGACAGGCACAATCAGCCCCAGCATTTT	CARSPSDRHNQPQHF
TRBV15	-	TRBJ1-6	TGTGCCACCAGCAGGGTTCGTTCACCCCTCCACTTT	CATSRVRSPLHF
TRBV5-1	-	TRBJ2-3	TGCGCCAGCAGCTTGGGCCCTAGCACAGATACGCAGTATTTT	CASSLGPSTDTQYF
TRBV28	TRBD1	TRBJ2-3	TGTGCCAGCAGTTTAATAGGGGGCCCAACAGATACGCAGTATTTT	CASSLIGGPTDTQYF
TRBV6-1	TRBD1	TRBJ1-2	TGTGCCAGCAGTCACGATGGACAGGGGAGCTATGGCTACACCTTC	CASSHDGQGSYGYTF
TRBV7-3	TRBD2	TRBJ2-7	TGTGCCAGCAGCCATCGGGGGGGCGCCCCCTACGAGCAGTACTTC	CASSHRGGAPYEQYF
TRBV2	-	TRBJ2-5	TGTGCCAGCAGTGCTGACCTAGGCACCCAGTACTTC	CASSADLGTQYF
TRBV6-5	TRBD1	TRBJ1-6	TGTGCCAGCAGTTACTCACTCGACAGGGGTCGGACACCCCTCCACTTT	CASSYSLDRGRTPLHF
TRBV24-1	TRBD1	TRBJ1-4	TGTGCCACCAGTGGCCACAGGGGGCATGAAAAACTGTTTTTT	CATSGHRGHEKLFF
TRBV5-6	TRBD1	TRBJ1-2	TGTGCCAGCAGCGAGGGACAGGGGGCCGTCTATGGCTACACCTTC	CASSEGQGAVYGYTF
TRBV12-3/TRBV12-4	TRBD1	TRBJ1-2	TGTGCCAGCAGTTTGAGGACAGGGGTGGGCTACACCTTC	CASSLRTGVGYTF
TRBV7-9	-	TRBJ1-1	TGTGCCAGCAGCTTAAGAGGGGTGAACACTGAAGCTTTCTTT	CASSLRGVNTEAFF
TRBV7-8	TRBD2	TRBJ2-1	TGTGCCAGCAGCTCAAGCGGGGGGGCCTTCTTTACTGAGCAGTTCTTC	CASSSSGGAFFTEQFF
TRBV3-1/TRBV3-2	-	TRBJ1-4	TGTGCCAGCAGGCCGTTAGGGACGAATGAAAAACTGTTTTTT	CASRPLGTNEKLFF
TRBV7-3	-	TRBJ2-1	TGTGCCAGCAGCTTAGGTGGTTCTAACAATGAGCAGTTCTTC	CASSLGGSNNEQFF
TRBV6-4	-	TRBJ1-1	TGTGCCGGCTCCTTACATAGACTCAGGTACACTGAAGCTTTCTTT	CAGSLHRLRYTEAFF
TRBV7-6	-	TRBJ1-2	TGTGCCAGCAGCTTATGGGGGACCTATGGCTACACCTTC	CASSLWGTYGYTF
TRBV30	-	TRBJ2-5	TGTGCCTGGAGTGTAATGCTACAAGAGACCCAGTACTTC	CAWSVMLQETQYF
TRBV10-3	TRBD1	TRBJ1-2	TGTGCCATCAGTGAACATACAGGGGACTATGGCTACACCTTC	CAISEHTGDYGYTF
TRBV6-5	-	TRBJ1-1	TGTGCCAGCAGTTACTCGAACAGACTAAACACTGAAGCTTTCTTT	CASSYSNRLNTEAFF
TRBV9	-	TRBJ1-1	TGTGCCAGCAGCGTAGGGATCACAGAGAACACTGAAGCTTTCTTT	CASSVGITENTEAFF
TRBV4-1	TRBD1	TRBJ1-2	TGCGCCAGCAGCCTAGGACAGGGAGACTATGGCTACACCTTC	CASSLGQGDYGYTF
TRBV5-1	TRBD1	TRBJ1-6	TGCGCCAGCAGGCCCGGGACAGGGGCGGCGGATAATTCACCCCTCCACTTT	CASRPGTGAADNSPLHF
TRBV18	TRBD1	TRBJ1-4	TGTGCCAGCTCATGGAATGAGCCGGGACAGGGAGGCGCCGGGGAAAAACTGTTTTTT	CASSWNEPGQGGAGEKLFF
TRBV30	-	TRBJ1-5	TGTGCCTGGAGTGTCGCGGGGGGCCCGGGGCCCCAGCATTTT	CAWSVAGGPGPQHF
TRBV11-2	TRBD1	TRBJ1-2	TGTGCCAGCAGCTCGACAGGGTCTAACTATGGCTACACCTTC	CASSSTGSNYGYTF
TRBV11-2	-	TRBJ1-2	TGTGCCAGCAGCTTAAGGGACACCTACTATGGCTACACCTTC	CASSLRDTYYGYTF
TRBV6-2/TRBV6-3	TRBD2	TRBJ2-1	TGTGCCAGCAGTGGGACTAGCGGGGGAACATACAATGAGCAGTTCTTC	CASSGTSGGTYNEQFF
TRBV4-2	-	TRBJ1-2	TGTGCCAGCAGCCAAGTGGCGACAGTCGGTGGCTACACCTTC	CASSQVATVGGYTF
TRBV6-2/TRBV6-3	-	TRBJ1-6	TGTGCCAGCAGTTATGGGCGAGGATCACCCCTCCACTTT	CASSYGRGSPLHF
TRBV6-1	TRBD1	TRBJ1-2	TGTGCCAGCAGTGAAGGACAGGGAGGGTTCTATGGCTACACCTTC	CASSEGQGGFYGYTF
TRBV4-1	-	TRBJ1-2	TGCGCCAGCAGCCAAGGAGAAGTTGGCTACACCTTC	CASSQGEVGYTF